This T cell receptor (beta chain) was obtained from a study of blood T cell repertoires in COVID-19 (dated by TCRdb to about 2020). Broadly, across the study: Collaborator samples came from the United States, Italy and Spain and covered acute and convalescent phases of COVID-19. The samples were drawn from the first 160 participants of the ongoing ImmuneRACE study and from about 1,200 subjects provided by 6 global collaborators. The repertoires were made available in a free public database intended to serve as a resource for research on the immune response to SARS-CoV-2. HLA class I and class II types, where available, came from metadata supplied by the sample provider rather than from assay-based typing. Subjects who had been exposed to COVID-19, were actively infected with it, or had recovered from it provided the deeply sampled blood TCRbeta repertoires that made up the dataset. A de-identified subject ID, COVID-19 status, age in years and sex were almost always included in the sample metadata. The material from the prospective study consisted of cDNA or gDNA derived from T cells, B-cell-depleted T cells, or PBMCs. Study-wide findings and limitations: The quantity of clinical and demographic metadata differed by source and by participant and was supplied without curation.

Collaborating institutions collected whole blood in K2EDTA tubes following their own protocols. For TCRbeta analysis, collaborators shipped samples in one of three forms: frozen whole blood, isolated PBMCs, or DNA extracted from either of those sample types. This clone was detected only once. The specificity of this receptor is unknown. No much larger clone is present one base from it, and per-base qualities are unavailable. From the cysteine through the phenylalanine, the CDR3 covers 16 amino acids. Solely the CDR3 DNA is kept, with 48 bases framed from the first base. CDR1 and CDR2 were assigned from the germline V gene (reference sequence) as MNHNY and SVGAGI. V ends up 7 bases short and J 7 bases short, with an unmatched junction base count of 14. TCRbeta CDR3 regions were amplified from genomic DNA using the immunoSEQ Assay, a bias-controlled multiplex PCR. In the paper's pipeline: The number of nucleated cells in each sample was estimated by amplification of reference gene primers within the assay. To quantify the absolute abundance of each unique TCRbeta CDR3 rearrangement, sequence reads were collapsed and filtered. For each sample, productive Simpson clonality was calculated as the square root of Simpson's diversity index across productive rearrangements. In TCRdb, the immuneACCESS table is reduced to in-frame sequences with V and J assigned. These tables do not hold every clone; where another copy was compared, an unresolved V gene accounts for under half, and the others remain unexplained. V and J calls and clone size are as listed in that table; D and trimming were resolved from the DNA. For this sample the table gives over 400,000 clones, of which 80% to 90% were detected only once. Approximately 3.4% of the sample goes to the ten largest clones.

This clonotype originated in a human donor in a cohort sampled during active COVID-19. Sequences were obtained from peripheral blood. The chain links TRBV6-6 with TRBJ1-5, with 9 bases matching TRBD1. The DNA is TGTGCCAGCACACAGGGGGCGCCCGGTCTAGGACAGCCCCAGCATTTT. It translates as CASTQGAPGLGQPQHF.